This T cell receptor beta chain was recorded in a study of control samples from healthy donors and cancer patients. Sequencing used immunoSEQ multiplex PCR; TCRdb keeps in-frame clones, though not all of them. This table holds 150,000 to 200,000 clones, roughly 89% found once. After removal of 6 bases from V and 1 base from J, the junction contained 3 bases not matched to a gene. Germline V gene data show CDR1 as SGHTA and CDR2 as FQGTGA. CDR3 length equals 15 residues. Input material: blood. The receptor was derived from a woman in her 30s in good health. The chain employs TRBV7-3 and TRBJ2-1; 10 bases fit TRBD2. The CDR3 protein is CASSLSGGSYNEQFF. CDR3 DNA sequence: TGTGCCAGCAGTCTTAGCGGGGGGTCCTACAATGAGCAGTTCTTC.